What follows are 2 T cell receptor beta chains derived from one specimen sequenced in a study of blood T cell repertoires in COVID-19. Libraries were prepared by immunoSEQ multiplex PCR; TCRdb keeps only in-frame clonotypes and omits some of them. The table has about 170,000 clones, 90% to 95% seen once. The source material was peripheral blood. The receptor source for this set is a man in his fifties or sixties with acute or convalescent COVID-19.

V gene TRBV6-5 combines with J gene TRBJ2-1; 7 nucleotides line up with TRBD1. Germline loops: CDR1 MNHEY, CDR2 SVGAGI. V trimming: 6 bases; J trimming: 7 bases; junction bases outside the gene matches: 12. CDR3 length: 15 residues. The CDR3 sequence is CASRTPRQGENEQFF. Written as DNA, the CDR3 is TGTGCCAGCAGGACCCCTCGACAGGGCGAAAATGAGCAGTTCTTC.

V gene TRBV13 combines with J gene TRBJ2-1; D ambiguous. The CDR3 has 15 amino acids. The germline V gene has CDR1 PRHDT and CDR2 FYEKMQ (reference sequence). The ends were cut back, 5 bases at V and 0 bases at J, with 11 bases in the middle. CDR3: CASSRYTASYNEQFF. The CDR3 region has the DNA TGTGCCAGCAGCCGATACACCGCCTCCTACAATGAGCAGTTCTTC.